A selection of T cell receptor beta chains follows, all from one sample in a study of blood T cells in healthy people across ages. TCRdb ran MiXCR on the 5' RACE reads and lists one entry per CDR3 protein. This table holds around 990,000 distinct CDR3 sequences, 35% to 40% found once. Sequenced input: blood. The receptors come from a man aged 18 to 29 in good health. Both conserved end residues are part of each CDR3. D genes are given only for firm matches. The size field is filled for only some rows; it gives once, few, many or a size class.

V gene	clone size	D gene	J gene	CDR3 DNA	CDR3 protein
TRBV4-3	many	TRBD2	TRBJ2-1	TGCGCCAGCAGCCAAGAGTGGTTAGCGGGGTACAACAATGAGCAGTTCTTC	CASSQEWLAGYNNEQFF
TRBV4-3	.	.	TRBJ2-3	TGCGCCAGCAGCCAAGATGGGCCAGTTGCGGCGCAGTATTTT	CASSQDGPVAAQYF
TRBV2	.	TRBD1	TRBJ2-1	TGTGCCAGCAGTGAAGATCCGGGACAGGGGGCCCACAATGAGCAGTTCTTC	CASSEDPGQGAHNEQFF
TRBV12-3/TRBV12-4	many	TRBD2	TRBJ2-3	TGTGCCAGCAGTTCAGGACTAGCGGACACAGATACGCAGTATTTT	CASSSGLADTDTQYF
TRBV7-2	.	.	TRBJ1-1	TGTGCCAGCAGCTTTAAGGGTGGAGGGACTGAAGCTTTCTTT	CASSFKGGGTEAFF
TRBV2	.	TRBD1	TRBJ1-2	TGTGCCAGCAGTGAAACGGGACAGGGAGGTGGCTACACCTTC	CASSETGQGGGYTF
TRBV4-1	.	.	TRBJ1-2	TGCGCCAGCAGCCACGCGGCAGGGGAGAGTATTAGCTACACCTTC	CASSHAAGESISYTF
TRBV9	.	.	TRBJ2-1	TGTGCCAGCAGCGTTAAGGGACTTCCCTACAATGAGCAGTTCTTC	CASSVKGLPYNEQFF
TRBV20-1	few	.	TRBJ2-5	TGCAGTGCTAGTCGAGGGAGCGAGACCCAGTACTTC	CSASRGSETQYF
TRBV20-1	few	TRBD2	TRBJ2-3	TGCAGTGCTGCCGGGACTAGCGCCCTGGGCGATACGCAGTATTTT	CSAAGTSALGDTQYF
TRBV5-1	few	.	TRBJ1-2	TGCGCCAGCAGAGAGGCCGCAGGGGAGGTAACGGTTTATGGCTACACCTTC	CASREAAGEVTVYGYTF
TRBV7-6	.	.	TRBJ1-1	TGTGCCAGCAGCTTAGGAACTCCGGGGACGGGGAACACTGAAGCTTTCTTT	CASSLGTPGTGNTEAFF
TRBV5-1	.	.	TRBJ1-1	TGCGCCAGCAGCTTTAGGGACTTGAACACTGAAGCTTTCTTT	CASSFRDLNTEAFF